The source of this TCR beta chain is a study of T cell changes during pregnancy in multiple sclerosis (dated 2019 in TCRdb). In the study overall: The study examined how the T cell repertoire changed over the course of pregnancy in women with multiple sclerosis.

Worth noting for this clone: Its binding antigen is unknown. No base qualities exist here, and no much larger clone lies one base off it.

The method behind the library was the immunoSEQ multiplex PCR assay. In TCRdb, the immuneACCESS table is reduced to in-frame sequences with V and J assigned. These tables do not hold every clone; where another copy was compared, an unresolved V gene accounts for under half, and the others remain unexplained. The sample includes some 31,000 clones, with roughly 87% observed a single time. The top ten hold 6.5% to 7% of the sample. A distance of 13 bases separates the germline ends of V and J, which lose 4 bases and 0 bases respectively. From the germline V gene (reference sequence), CDR1 is LNHDA and CDR2 is SQIVND. Including cysteine and phenylalanine, the CDR3 has 16 amino acids. CDR3 DNA only is kept here, 48 bases in frame from base 1.

Sequenced material: CD8+ T cells from peripheral blood mononuclear cells, taken in the second trimester of pregnancy. Recombination connected TRBV19 to TRBJ1-5; the D gene lacks a confident call. This sequence was found in a female donor with multiple sclerosis, enrolled in a pregnancy study. The sequenced DNA: TGTGCCAGTAGTAGGTTCGCGCCTTATAGCAATCAGCCCCAGCATTTT. This sequence encodes CASSRFAPYSNQPQHF.